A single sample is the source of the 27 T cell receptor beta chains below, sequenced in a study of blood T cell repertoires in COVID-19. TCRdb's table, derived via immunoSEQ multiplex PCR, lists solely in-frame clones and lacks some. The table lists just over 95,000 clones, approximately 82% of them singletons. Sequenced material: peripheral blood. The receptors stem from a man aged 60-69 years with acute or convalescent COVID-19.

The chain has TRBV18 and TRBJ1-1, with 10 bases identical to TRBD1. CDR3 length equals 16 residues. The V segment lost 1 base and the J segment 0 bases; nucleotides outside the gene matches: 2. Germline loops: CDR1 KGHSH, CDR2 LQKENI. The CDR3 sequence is CASSPRTGGMNTEAFF. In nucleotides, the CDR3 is TGTGCCAGCTCACCACGGACAGGGGGTATGAACACTGAAGCTTTCTTT.

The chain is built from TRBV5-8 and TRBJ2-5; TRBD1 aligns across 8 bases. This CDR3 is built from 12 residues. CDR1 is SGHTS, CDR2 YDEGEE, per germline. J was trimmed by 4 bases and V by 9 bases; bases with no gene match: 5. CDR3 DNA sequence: TGTGCCATCGGACAGGGAAGAGAGACCCAGTACTTC. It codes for CAIGQGRETQYF.

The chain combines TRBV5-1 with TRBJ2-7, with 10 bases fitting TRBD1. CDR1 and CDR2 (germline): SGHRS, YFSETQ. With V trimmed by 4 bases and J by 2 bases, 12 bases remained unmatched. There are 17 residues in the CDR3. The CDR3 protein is CASSKLSGTGDPYEQYF. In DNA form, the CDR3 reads TGCGCCAGCAGCAAATTATCCGGGACAGGGGACCCCTACGAGCAGTACTTC.

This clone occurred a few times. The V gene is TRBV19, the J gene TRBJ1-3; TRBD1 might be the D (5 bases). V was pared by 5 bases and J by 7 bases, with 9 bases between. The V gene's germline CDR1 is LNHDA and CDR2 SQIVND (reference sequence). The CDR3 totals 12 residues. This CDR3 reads CASSVGGNTIYF. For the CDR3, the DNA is TGTGCCAGTAGTGTGGGGGGGAACACCATATATTTT. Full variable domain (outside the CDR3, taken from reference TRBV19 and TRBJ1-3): DGGITQSPKYLFRKEGQNVTLSCEQNLNHDAMYWYRQDPGQGLRLIYYSQIVNDFQKGDIAEGYSVSREKKESFPLTVTSAQKNPTAFYLCASSVGGNTIYFGEGSWLTVV.

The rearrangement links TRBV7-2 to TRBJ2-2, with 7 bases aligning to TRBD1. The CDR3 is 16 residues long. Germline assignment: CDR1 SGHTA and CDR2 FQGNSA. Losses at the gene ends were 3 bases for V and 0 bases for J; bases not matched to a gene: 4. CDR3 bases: TGTGCCAGCAGCTTTTCCGGGACAGCGAACACCGGGGAGCTGTTTTTT. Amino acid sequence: CASSFSGTANTGELFF.

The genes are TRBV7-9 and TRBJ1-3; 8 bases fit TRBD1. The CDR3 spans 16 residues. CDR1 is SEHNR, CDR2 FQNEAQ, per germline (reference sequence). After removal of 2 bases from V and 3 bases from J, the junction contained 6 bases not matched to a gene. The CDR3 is CASSLFGQGGGNTIYF. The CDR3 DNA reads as TGTGCCAGCAGCTTATTTGGACAGGGTGGTGGAAACACCATATATTTT.

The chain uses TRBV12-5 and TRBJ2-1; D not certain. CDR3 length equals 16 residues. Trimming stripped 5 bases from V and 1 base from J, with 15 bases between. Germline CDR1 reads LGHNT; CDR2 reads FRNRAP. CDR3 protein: CASGPGWRSSYNEQFF. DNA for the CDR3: TGTGCTAGTGGTCCCGGGTGGCGGTCTTCCTACAATGAGCAGTTCTTC.

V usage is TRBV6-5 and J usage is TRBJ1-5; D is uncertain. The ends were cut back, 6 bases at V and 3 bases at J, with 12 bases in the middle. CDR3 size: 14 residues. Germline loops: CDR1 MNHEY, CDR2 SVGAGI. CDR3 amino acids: CASRGEQANQPQHF. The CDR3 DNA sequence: TGTGCCAGCAGAGGCGAGCAGGCCAATCAGCCCCAGCATTTT.

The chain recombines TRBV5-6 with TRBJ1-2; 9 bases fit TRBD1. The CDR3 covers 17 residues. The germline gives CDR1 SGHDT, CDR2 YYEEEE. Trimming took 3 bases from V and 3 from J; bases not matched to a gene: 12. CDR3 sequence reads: CASSSGTGLNLDYGYTF. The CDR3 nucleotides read TGTGCCAGCAGCTCGGGGACAGGGTTAAATTTGGACTATGGCTACACCTTC.

The CDR3 region has the DNA TGTGCCAGCAGCTTGGATACGGACAGGACTAGCACAGATACGCAGTATTTT. It codes for CASSLDTDRTSTDTQYF. V and J are TRBV5-5 and TRBJ2-3, with 7 nucleotides matching TRBD1. Germline V lookup: CDR1 SGHKS, CDR2 YYEKEE (reference sequence). This CDR3 comprises 17 residues. V gave up 0 bases and J gave up 0 bases; unmatched junction bases: 7.

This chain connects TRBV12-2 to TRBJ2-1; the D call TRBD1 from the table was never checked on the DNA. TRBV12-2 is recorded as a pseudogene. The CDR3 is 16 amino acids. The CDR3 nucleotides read TGTGCAAGTCGCTTAGTGCAAGGGGGCCATAGGGATGAGCAGTTCTTC. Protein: CASRLVQGGHRDEQFF.

This chain's CDR3 is CASRLRLAGVDGELFF. The CDR3 DNA is TGTGCCAGCAGACTTAGACTAGCGGGGGTTGACGGGGAGCTGTTTTTT. This rearrangement joins TRBV7-3 to TRBJ2-2; 12 bases are a match to TRBD2. Germline assignment: CDR1 SGHTA and CDR2 FQGTGA. V lost 6 bases, J lost 7 bases, and 9 bases stayed unmatched. The length of the CDR3 is 16 residues.

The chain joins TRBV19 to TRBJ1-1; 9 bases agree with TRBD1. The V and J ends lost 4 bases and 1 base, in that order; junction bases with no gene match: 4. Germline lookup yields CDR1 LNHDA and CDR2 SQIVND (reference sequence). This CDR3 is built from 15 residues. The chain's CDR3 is CASSTGQGSNTEAFF. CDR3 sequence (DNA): TGTGCCAGTAGTACCGGACAGGGGTCGAACACTGAAGCTTTCTTT.

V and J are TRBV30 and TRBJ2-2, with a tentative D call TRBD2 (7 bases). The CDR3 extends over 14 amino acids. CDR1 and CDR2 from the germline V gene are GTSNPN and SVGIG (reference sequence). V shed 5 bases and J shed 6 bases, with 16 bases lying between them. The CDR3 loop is CAWAMRGGPGELFF. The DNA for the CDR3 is TGTGCCTGGGCGATGAGGGGGGGCCCCGGGGAGCTGTTTTTT.

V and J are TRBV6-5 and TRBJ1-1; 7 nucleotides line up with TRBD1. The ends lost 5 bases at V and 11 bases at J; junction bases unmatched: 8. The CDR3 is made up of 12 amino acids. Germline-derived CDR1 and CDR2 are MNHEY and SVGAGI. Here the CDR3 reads CASSKGAFNAFF. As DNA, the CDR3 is TGTGCCAGCAGTAAGGGGGCTTTCAATGCTTTCTTT.

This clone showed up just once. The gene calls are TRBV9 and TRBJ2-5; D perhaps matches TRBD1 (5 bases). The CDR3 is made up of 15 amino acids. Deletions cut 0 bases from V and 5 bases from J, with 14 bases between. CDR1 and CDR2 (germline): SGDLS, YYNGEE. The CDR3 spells CASSVGGYPRETQYF. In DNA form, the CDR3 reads TGTGCCAGCAGCGTAGGGGGCTACCCTAGGGAGACCCAGTACTTC.

The CDR3, as DNA: TGTGCCAGCTCACACCCGGACAGGGACGTATACAATGAGCAGTTCTTC. Encoded protein: CASSHPDRDVYNEQFF. The chain couples TRBV18 to TRBJ2-1, with 8 positions matching TRBD1. V was clipped by 4 bases and J by 4 bases; unmatched bases: 9. Germline CDR1 is KGHSH and CDR2 is LQKENI. The CDR3 covers 16 residues.

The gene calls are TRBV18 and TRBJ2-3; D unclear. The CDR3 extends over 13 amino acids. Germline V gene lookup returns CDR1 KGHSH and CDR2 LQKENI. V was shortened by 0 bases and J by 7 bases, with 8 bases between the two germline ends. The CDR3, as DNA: TGTGCCAGCTCACCACCGGAGCGTTATACGCAGTATTTT. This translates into CASSPPERYTQYF. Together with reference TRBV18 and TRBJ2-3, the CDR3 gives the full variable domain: NAGVMQNPRHLVRRRGQEARLRCSPMKGHSHVYWYRQLPEEGLKFMVYLQKENIIDESGMPKERFSAEFPKEGPSILRIQQVVRGDSAAYFCASSPPERYTQYFGPGTRLTVL.

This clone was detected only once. CDR3 protein: CASSLAGVYNEQFF. The CDR3, as DNA: TGTGCCAGCAGCTTAGCGGGGGTGTACAATGAGCAGTTCTTC. V gene TRBV11-3 combines with J gene TRBJ2-1, with D perhaps TRBD2 (6 bases). The ends were cut back, 1 base at V and 4 bases at J, with 8 bases in the middle. Looked up from germline, CDR1 is SGHNT and CDR2 is YENEEA. This CDR3 contains 14 residues.

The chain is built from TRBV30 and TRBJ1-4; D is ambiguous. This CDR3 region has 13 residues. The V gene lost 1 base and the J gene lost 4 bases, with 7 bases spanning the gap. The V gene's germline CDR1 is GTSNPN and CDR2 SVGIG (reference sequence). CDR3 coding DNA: TGTGCCTGGAGTGCGACTGGTAATGAAAAACTGTTTTTT. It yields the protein CAWSATGNEKLFF.

CDR3 loop: CASSSSQSSYEQYV. As DNA, the CDR3 is TGTGCCAGCAGCTCCTCACAGAGCTCCTACGAGCAGTACGTC. The genes are TRBV11-3 and TRBJ2-7; D not resolved. Trimming took 4 bases from V and 0 from J, leaving 10 bases between them. Germline values: CDR1 SGHNT, CDR2 YENEEA. CDR3 length: 14 amino acids.

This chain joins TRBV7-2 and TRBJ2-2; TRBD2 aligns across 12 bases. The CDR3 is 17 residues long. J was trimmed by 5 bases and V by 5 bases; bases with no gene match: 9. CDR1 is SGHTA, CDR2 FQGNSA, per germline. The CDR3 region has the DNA TGTGCCAGCAGCCAGGGACTAGCGGGCTCGAGAACCGGGGAGCTGTTTTTT. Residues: CASSQGLAGSRTGELFF.

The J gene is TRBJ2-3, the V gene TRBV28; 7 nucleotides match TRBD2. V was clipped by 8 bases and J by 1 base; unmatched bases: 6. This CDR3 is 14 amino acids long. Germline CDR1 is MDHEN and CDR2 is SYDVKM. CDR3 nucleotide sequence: TGTGCCAGCGGGGGACTAAGCGGCACAGATACGCAGTATTTT. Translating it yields CASGGLSGTDTQYF.

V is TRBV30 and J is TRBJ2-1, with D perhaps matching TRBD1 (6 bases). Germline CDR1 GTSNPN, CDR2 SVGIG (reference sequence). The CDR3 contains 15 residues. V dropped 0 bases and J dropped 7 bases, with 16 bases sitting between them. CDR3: CAWSVKGVLWNEQFF. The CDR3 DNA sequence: TGTGCCTGGAGTGTAAAGGGGGTGTTGTGGAATGAGCAGTTCTTC.

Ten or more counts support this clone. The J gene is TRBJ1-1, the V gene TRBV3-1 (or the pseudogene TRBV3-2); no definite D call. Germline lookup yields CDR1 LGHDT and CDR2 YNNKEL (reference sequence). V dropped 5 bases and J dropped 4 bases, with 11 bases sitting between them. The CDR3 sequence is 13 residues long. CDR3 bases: TGTGCCAGCAGCTTCCTGGAGGGCACTGAAGCTTTCTTT. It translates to CASSFLEGTEAFF.

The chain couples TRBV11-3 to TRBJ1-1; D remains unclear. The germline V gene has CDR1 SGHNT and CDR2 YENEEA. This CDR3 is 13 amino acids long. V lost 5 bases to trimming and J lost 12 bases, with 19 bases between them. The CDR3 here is CASSPSVFMETFF. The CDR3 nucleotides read TGTGCCAGCAGCCCCAGCGTCTTCATGGAAACTTTCTTT.

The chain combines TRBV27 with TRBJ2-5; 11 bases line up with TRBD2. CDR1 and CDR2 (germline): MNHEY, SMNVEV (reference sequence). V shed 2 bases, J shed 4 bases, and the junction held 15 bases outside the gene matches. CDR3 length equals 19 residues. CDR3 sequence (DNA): TGTGCCAGCAGTTTACATTCACAGGGACTAGCGGTTTCGGGAGAGACCCAGTACTTC. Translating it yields CASSLHSQGLAVSGETQYF.